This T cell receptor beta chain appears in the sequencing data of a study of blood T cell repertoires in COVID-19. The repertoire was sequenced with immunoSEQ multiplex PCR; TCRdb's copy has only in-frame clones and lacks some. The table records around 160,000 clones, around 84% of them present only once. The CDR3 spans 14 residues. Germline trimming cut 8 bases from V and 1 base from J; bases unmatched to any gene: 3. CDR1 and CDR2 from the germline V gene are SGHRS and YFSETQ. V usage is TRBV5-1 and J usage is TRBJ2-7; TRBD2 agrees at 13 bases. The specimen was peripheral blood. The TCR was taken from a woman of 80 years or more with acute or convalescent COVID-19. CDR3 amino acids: CARETSGGSYEQYF. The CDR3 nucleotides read TGCGCCAGGGAGACTAGCGGGGGGTCCTACGAGCAGTACTTC.